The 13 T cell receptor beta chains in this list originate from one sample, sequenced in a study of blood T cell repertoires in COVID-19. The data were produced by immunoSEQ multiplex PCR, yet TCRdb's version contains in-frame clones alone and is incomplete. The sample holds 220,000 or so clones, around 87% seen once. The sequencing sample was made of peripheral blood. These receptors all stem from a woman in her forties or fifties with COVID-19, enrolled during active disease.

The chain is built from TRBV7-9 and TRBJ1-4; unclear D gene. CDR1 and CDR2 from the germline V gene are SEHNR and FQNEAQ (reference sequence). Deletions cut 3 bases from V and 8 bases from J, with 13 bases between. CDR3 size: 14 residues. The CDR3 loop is CASSFGQAGEKLFF. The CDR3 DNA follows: TGTGCCAGCAGCTTTGGGCAGGCTGGGGAAAAACTGTTTTTT.

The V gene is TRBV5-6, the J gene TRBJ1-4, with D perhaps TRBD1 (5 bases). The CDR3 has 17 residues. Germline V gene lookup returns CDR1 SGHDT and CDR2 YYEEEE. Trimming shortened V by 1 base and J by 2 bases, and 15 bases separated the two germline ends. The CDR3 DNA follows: TGTGCCAGCAGCTTGCGGACGGGACTTTCTACTAATGAAAAACTGTTTTTT. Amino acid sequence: CASSLRTGLSTNEKLFF.

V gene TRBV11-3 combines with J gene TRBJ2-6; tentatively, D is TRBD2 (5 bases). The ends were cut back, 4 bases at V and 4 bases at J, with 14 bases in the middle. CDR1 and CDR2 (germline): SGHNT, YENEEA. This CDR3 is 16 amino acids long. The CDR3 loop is CASSSMRLAGANVLTF. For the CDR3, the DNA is TGTGCCAGCAGCTCGATGCGGCTAGCCGGGGCCAACGTCCTGACTTTC.

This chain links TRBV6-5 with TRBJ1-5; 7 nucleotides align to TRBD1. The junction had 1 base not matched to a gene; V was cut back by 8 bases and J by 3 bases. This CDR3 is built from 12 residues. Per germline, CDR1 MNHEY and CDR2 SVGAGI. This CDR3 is CASGTVNQPQHF. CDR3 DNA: TGTGCCAGCGGGACAGTCAATCAGCCCCAGCATTTT.

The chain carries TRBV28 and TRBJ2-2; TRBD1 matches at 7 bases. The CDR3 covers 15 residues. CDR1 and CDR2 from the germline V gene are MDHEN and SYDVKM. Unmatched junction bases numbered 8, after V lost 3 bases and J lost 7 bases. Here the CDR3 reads CASSLLQGESGELFF. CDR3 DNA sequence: TGTGCCAGCAGTTTGCTCCAGGGGGAGAGCGGGGAGCTGTTTTTT.

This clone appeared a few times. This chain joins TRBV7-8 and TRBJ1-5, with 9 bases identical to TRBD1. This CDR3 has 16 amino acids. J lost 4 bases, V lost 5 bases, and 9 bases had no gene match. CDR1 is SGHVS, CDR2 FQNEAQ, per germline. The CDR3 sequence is CASSRSGTGQNQPQHF. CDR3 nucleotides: TGTGCCAGCAGCCGCTCCGGGACAGGGCAAAATCAGCCCCAGCATTTT.

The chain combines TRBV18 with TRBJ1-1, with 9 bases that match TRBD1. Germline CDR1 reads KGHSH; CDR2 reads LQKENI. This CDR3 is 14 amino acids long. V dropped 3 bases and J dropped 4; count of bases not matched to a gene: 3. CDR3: CASSPDRGSTEAFF. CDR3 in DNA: TGTGCCAGCTCACCCGACAGGGGGTCCACTGAAGCTTTCTTT. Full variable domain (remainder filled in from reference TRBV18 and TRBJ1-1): NAGVMQNPRHLVRRRGQEARLRCSPMKGHSHVYWYRQLPEEGLKFMVYLQKENIIDESGMPKERFSAEFPKEGPSILRIQQVVRGDSAAYFCASSPDRGSTEAFFGQGTRLTVV.

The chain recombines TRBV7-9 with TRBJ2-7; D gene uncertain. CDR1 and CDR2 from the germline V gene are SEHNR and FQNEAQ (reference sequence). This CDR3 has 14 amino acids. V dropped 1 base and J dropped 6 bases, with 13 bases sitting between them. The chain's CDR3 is CASSLVSSFAEQYF. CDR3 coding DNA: TGTGCCAGCAGCTTAGTTAGCTCCTTCGCCGAGCAGTACTTC.

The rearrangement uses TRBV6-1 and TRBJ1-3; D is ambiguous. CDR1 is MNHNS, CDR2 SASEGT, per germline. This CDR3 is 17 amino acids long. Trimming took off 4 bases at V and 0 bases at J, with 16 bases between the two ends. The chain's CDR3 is CASSAPDTVSSGNTIYF. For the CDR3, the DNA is TGTGCCAGCAGTGCCCCCGACACCGTAAGCTCTGGAAACACCATATATTTT.

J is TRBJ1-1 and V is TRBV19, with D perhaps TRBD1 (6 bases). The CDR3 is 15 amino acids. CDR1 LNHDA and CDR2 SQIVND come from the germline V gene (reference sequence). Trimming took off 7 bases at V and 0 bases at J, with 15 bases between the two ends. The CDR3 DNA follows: TGTGCCAGTACCCCCCGACAGGTTATGAACACTGAAGCTTTCTTT. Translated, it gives CASTPRQVMNTEAFF.

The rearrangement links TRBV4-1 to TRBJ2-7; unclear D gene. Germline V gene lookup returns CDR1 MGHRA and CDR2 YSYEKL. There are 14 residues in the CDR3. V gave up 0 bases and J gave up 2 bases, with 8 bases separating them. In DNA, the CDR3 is TGCGCCAGCAGCCAAGAGGCCTTCACCTACGAGCAGTACGTC. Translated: CASSQEAFTYEQYV.

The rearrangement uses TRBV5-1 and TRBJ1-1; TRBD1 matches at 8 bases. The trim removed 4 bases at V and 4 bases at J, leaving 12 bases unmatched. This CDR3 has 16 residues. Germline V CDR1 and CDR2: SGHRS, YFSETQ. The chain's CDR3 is CASSVSGQGPGTEAFF. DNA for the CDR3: TGCGCCAGCAGCGTATCCGGACAGGGTCCAGGCACTGAAGCTTTCTTT.

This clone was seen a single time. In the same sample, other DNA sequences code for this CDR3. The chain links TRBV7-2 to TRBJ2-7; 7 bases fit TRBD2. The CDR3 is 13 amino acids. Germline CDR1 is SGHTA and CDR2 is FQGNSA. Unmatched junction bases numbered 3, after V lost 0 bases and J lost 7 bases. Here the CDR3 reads CASSLAVGGEQYF. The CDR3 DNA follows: TGTGCCAGCAGCTTAGCGGTGGGGGGGGAGCAGTACTTC.